One and the same sample provided the 3 T cell receptor beta chains below, sequenced in a study of blood T cell repertoires in COVID-19. Profiled with immunoSEQ multiplex PCR; TCRdb holds only in-frame clones, not every one. The profile covers roughly 100,000 clones, with 69% appearing a single time and about 6.5% taken by the ten largest. What was sequenced was peripheral blood. These receptors all come from a man at least 80 years old with acute or convalescent COVID-19.

The chain uses TRBV12-3 or TRBV12-4 and TRBJ2-7, with D maybe TRBD2 (5 bases). V lost 4 bases, J lost 6 bases, and 7 bases lay in between. The CDR3 runs 11 residues. For the CDR3, the DNA is TGTGCCAGCAGTTATGGAGGCGAGCAGTACTTC. This sequence encodes CASSYGGEQYF.

The chain combines TRBV20-1 with TRBJ2-3; possible D gene TRBD2, 5 bases. V shed 3 bases and J shed 6 bases, with 10 bases lying between them. CDR1 and CDR2 (germline): DFQATT, SNEGSKA (reference sequence). The CDR3 runs to 12 residues. CDR3 residues: CSASKIADTQYF. In nucleotides, the CDR3 is TGCAGTGCTAGTAAAATAGCGGATACGCAGTATTTT.

This clone has just a few counts. The chain uses TRBV10-1 and TRBJ2-7, with D uncertain. The CDR3 extends over 13 amino acids. Trimming stripped 2 bases from V and 7 bases from J, with 12 bases between. The V gene's germline CDR1 is WNHNN and CDR2 SYGVQD (reference sequence). The CDR3 bases are TGCGCCAGCAGTGAGAACACCTTTGGTGAGCAGTACTTC. This encodes CASSENTFGEQYF.